The source of this T cell receptor beta chain is a study of shared clonotypes between healthy human individuals. General observations from the study: When naive CD4 clonotypes were compared across a handful of donors, around 5% were shared. The represented genetic and exposure-history diversity was limited by the small number of donors.

Researchers divided each subset's genomic DNA evenly across several immunoSEQ plates. The repertoire was sequenced with immunoSEQ multiplex PCR; TCRdb's copy has only in-frame clones and lacks some. The data contain almost 700,000 clones, 90% to 95% of them singletons. The CDR3 is 13 amino acids. CDR1 is LNHDA and CDR2 is SQIVND in the germline V gene (reference sequence). The V and J ends lost 5 bases and 7 bases, in that order; junction bases with no gene match: 7. This clone was observed once. Its specificity is not known. Naive CD8 populations comprised CD45RO-negative cells positively selected for CCR7, excluding terminally differentiated effector memory CD45RA+ cells.

The sequence was collected from a man aged 25-40 years in good health. The V gene is TRBV19, the J gene TRBJ2-7; 8 bases match TRBD2. Sequences were obtained from naive CD8+ T cells sorted from blood. CDR3 sequence: CASSPNPSGEQYF. CDR3 bases: TGTGCCAGTAGTCCAAACCCTAGCGGGGAGCAGTACTTC.